Listed below are T cell receptor beta chains from one sample, sequenced in a study of regulatory T cells in long-lasting Graves disease. MiXCR, applied by TCRdb to the multiplex PCR reads, yields one record per CDR3 protein. The table records around 240,000 distinct CDR3 sequences, about 20% of them present only once. These data also featured in a second study, about T cells in Graves' hyperthyroidism and ophthalmopathy.

Sequencing was performed on peripheral blood mononuclear cells (PBMCs), taken at new diagnosis, from a patient treated with antithyroid drugs. Source of these receptors: a woman in her 30s with Graves disease. CDR3s include the opening cysteine and the closing phenylalanine or tryptophan. Fields, in order: clone size, D gene, J gene, V gene, CDR3 DNA, CDR3 protein. D genes are given only for firm matches. Clone size is shown for a subset of rows, as once, few, many or a class of expanded clone.

few | NA | TRBJ1-2 | TRBV29-1 | TGCAGCGCCCCCGCAGCCAACTATGGCTACACCTTC | CSAPAANYGYTF
many | TRBD1 | TRBJ1-1 | TRBV5-1 | TGCGCCAGCAGCTCCACAGGGGGCTTTTTGAACACTGAAGCTTTCTTT | CASSSTGGFLNTEAFF
many | NA | TRBJ2-1 | TRBV12-3/TRBV12-4 | TGTGCCAGCAACACGGACCTTCGCAATGAGCAGTTCTTC | CASNTDLRNEQFF
NA | TRBD2 | TRBJ2-3 | TRBV5-6 | TGTGCCAGCAGCCGCCTCGACGGGAGGAGGAGAGATACGCAGTATTTT | CASSRLDGRRRDTQYF
many | NA | TRBJ1-1 | TRBV12-3/TRBV12-4 | TGTGCCAGCAGTTTTCACCCGGGTAAGGGTGGCACTGAAGCTTTCTTT | CASSFHPGKGGTEAFF
few | NA | TRBJ1-5 | TRBV7-9 | TGTGCCAGCTCGGGGGGTTGGGGCAATCAGCCCCAGCATTTT | CASSGGWGNQPQHF
few | NA | TRBJ2-1 | TRBV5-1 | TGCGCCAGCAGCTTGTTAGGGACCGCCGGCAAGATATACAATGAGCAGTTCTTC | CASSLLGTAGKIYNEQFF
many | TRBD2 | TRBJ2-1 | TRBV7-9 | TGTGCCAGCAGCTTAGGCGCGCTAGCGGGGGGAAATGAGCAGTTCTTC | CASSLGALAGGNEQFF
many | NA | TRBJ1-6 | TRBV12-3/TRBV12-4 | TGTGCCAGCAGTGAAGGGGGACACCAGTCCAATTCACCCCTCCACTTT | CASSEGGHQSNSPLHF
many | NA | TRBJ2-5 | TRBV7-9 | TGTGCCAGCAGCCGGACAGATTCCCAGTACTTC | CASSRTDSQYF
many | NA | TRBJ1-2 | TRBV12-3/TRBV12-4 | TGTGCCAGCAGCGGTCTTACCTCTTCGGGATATGGCTACACCTTC | CASSGLTSSGYGYTF
many | NA | TRBJ2-7 | TRBV7-2 | TGTGCCAGCAGCTTAGAGTACAGCTCCTACGAGCAGTACTTC | CASSLEYSSYEQYF
NA | NA | TRBJ1-5 | TRBV2 | TGTGCCAGCAGTACGGGAGGATTCAGCAATCAGCCCCAGCATTTT | CASSTGGFSNQPQHF
many | TRBD1 | TRBJ1-4 | TRBV20-1 | TGCAGTGCTAGTCGGGACAGGGTTGAAAAACTGTTTTTT | CSASRDRVEKLFF
many | NA | TRBJ2-5 | TRBV5-1 | TGCGCCAGCAGCCAGGGACAACACCAAGAGACCCAGTACTTC | CASSQGQHQETQYF
many | NA | TRBJ2-3 | TRBV11-3 | TGTGCCAGCAGCTTAGACACCACAGATACGCAGTATTTT | CASSLDTTDTQYF
many | NA | TRBJ2-7 | TRBV7-9 | TGTGCCAGCAGCGCACAGGAACACGAGCAGTACTTC | CASSAQEHEQYF
NA | TRBD1 | TRBJ1-2 | TRBV6-1 | TGTGCCAGCAACGACCCGACAGGGGGCGCTGGCTATGGCTACACCTTC | CASNDPTGGAGYGYTF
many | NA | TRBJ2-7 | TRBV18 | TGTGCCAGCTCACTTACCCGGGACAACTACGAGCAGTACTTC | CASSLTRDNYEQYF
once | TRBD1 | TRBJ1-5 | TRBV27 | TGTGCCAGCAGTTCCGGGACAGGGGTAGGTCAGCCCCAGCATTTT | CASSSGTGVGQPQHF
many | NA | TRBJ2-3 | TRBV12-5 | TGTGCTAGTGGTACCTCCCATCAAACTAGCACAGATACGCAGTATTTT | CASGTSHQTSTDTQYF
NA | NA | TRBJ1-1 | TRBV18 | TGTGCCAGCTCACCGTCCACAGGGAAGGGCACTGAAGCTTTCTTT | CASSPSTGKGTEAFF
few | NA | TRBJ1-1 | TRBV19 | TGTGCCAGTAGTGTCGGACAGAACACTGAAGCTTTCTTT | CASSVGQNTEAFF
few | TRBD1 | TRBJ2-7 | TRBV7-9 | TGTGCCAGCAGCCCCCCGGGACAGTTTTACGAGCAGTACTTC | CASSPPGQFYEQYF
many | NA | TRBJ2-5 | TRBV20-1 | TGCAGTGCTAGGGCCGACAAGGAAGAGACCCAGTACTTC | CSARADKEETQYF
many | NA | TRBJ2-1 | TRBV7-2 | TGTGCCAGCAGCTTAGGATGGGGTGAGCAGTTCTTC | CASSLGWGEQFF
NA | TRBD1 | TRBJ2-7 | TRBV7-9 | TGTGCCAGCAGCTTCCGGGACAGCAAAGGTTACGAGCAGTACTTC | CASSFRDSKGYEQYF
NA | NA | TRBJ2-1 | TRBV12-3/TRBV12-4 | TGTGCCAGCAGTTGGGGGCCCCCTAATGAGCAGTTCTTC | CASSWGPPNEQFF
many | TRBD1 | TRBJ2-5 | TRBV11-2 | TGTGCCAGCAGAAAACCCGGGACAGGGGAAGAGACCCAGTACTTC | CASRKPGTGEETQYF
many | NA | TRBJ1-4 | TRBV20-1 | TGCAGTGCCGCAGACGGGATGGAAAAACTGTTTTTT | CSAADGMEKLFF
many | NA | TRBJ1-1 | TRBV6-1 | TGTGCCAGCAGTCCCCCCAGTTTGAACACTGAAGCTTTCTTT | CASSPPSLNTEAFF
many | NA | TRBJ1-3 | TRBV2 | TGTGCCAGCGATTCTAAAATCTCTGGAAACACCATATATTTT | CASDSKISGNTIYF
many | NA | TRBJ1-4 | TRBV20-1 | TGCAGTGCTAGGCAGACTGCAACTAATGAAAAACTGTTTTTT | CSARQTATNEKLFF
many | NA | TRBJ1-1 | TRBV12-3/TRBV12-4 | TGTGCCAGCAGTTTAGGAGGGATCGCTTTCTTT | CASSLGGIAFF
NA | TRBD1 | TRBJ1-5 | TRBV4-2 | TGTGCCAGCAGCCTCGGACAGGGGAGGGGGCAGCCCCAGCATTTT | CASSLGQGRGQPQHF
many | NA | TRBJ1-1 | TRBV6-2/TRBV6-3 | TGTGCCAGCAGTTCCCCGGACGGCAACACTGAAGCTTTCTTT | CASSSPDGNTEAFF
NA | NA | TRBJ1-6 | TRBV19 | TGTGCCAGTAAGGACACCTCGAACCTTGATAATTCACCCCTCCACTTT | CASKDTSNLDNSPLHF